The 3 T cell receptor beta chains presented below share a single source sample, sequenced in a study of identical twins (dated by TCRdb to the mid-2010s). Libraries were prepared through 5' RACE. The listed sequencing device is Illumina HiSeq 2000. TCRdb handled the public reads itself, with Q25 trimming in fastp and clone calling in MiXCR, and kept productive beta chains. Under each unique CDR3 protein, matching rows form one entry showing the most common genes and DNA. The sample includes about 220,000 distinct CDR3 sequences, with roughly 10% observed a single time. 5% to 5.5% of the sample belongs to the ten largest clones. Sequenced: memory (CD45RO+) T cells sorted from blood. The meaning of the sample's cell subset or site label: CD45RO+ enriched T cells. Every receptor here comes from a woman under 30 in good health.

The chain is built from TRBV5-8 and TRBJ2-5; 7 positions agree with TRBD1. This CDR3 contains 14 residues. The V gene end was trimmed by 5 bases and the J gene end by 5 bases; junction bases not matched to a gene: 9. CDR1 and CDR2 from the germline V gene are SGHTS and YDEGEE. The CDR3: CASRSTGTGETQYF. In nucleotides, the CDR3 is TGTGCCAGCAGGTCGACAGGGACCGGGGAGACCCAGTACTTC.

The V call is TRBV10-3, the J call TRBJ2-7; 11 bases line up with TRBD2. V trimming: 6 bases; J trimming: 6 bases; junction bases outside the gene matches: 13. CDR3 length: 16 residues. Germline lookup yields CDR1 ENHRY and CDR2 SYGVKD. The CDR3, as DNA: TGTGCCATCAGCCCCGGACTAGCGGGCGGGCGAGGCGAGCAGTACTTC. Protein product: CAISPGLAGGRGEQYF.

The chain recombines TRBV7-2 with TRBJ2-1; 10 nucleotides match TRBD2. The CDR3 loop spans 16 amino acids. Germline V gene lookup returns CDR1 SGHTA and CDR2 FQGNSA. V lost 8 bases, J lost 5 bases, and 12 bases stayed unmatched. CDR3 region: CASLPTSGNRDNEQFF. The DNA for the CDR3 is TGTGCCAGCCTCCCAACTAGCGGGAATCGGGACAATGAGCAGTTCTTC.